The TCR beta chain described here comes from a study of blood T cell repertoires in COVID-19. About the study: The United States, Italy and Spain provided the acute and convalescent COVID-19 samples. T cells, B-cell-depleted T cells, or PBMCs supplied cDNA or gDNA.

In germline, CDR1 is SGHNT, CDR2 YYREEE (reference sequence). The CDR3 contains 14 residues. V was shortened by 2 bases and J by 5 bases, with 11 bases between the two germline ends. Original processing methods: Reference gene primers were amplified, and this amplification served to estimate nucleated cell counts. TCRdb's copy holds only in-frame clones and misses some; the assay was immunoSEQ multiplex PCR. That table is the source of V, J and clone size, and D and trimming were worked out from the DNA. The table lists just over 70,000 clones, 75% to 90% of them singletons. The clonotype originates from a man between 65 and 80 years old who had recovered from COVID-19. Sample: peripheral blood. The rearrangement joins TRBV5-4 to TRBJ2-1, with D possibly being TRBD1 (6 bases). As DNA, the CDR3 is TGTGCCAGCAGCTTCGGACAGAAGAACAATGAGCAGTTCTTC. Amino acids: CASSFGQKNNEQFF.